A selection of T cell receptor beta chains follows, all from one sample in a study of T cells in Graves' hyperthyroidism and ophthalmopathy. TCRdb ran MiXCR on the multiplex PCR reads and lists one entry per CDR3 protein. The sample records approximately 710,000 distinct CDR3 sequences, approximately 15% being singletons. The sequencing sample was made of blood. The source is a man aged 50-60 years with Graves' hyperthyroidism. CDR3s include the opening cysteine and the closing phenylalanine or tryptophan.

>TRBV11-2|TRBJ2-7
CASSKTTSGHSYEQYF
>TRBV12-5|TRBJ2-7
CAGRDRGKSYEQYF
>TRBV12-5|TRBJ2-2
CASGSLRGSSDNTGELFF
>TRBV11-2|TRBJ2-3
CASSLVWSTDTQYF
>TRBV18|TRBJ1-1
CASSQGTGKNTEAFF
>TRBV20-1|TRBJ2-1
CSASRGSISVEQFF
>TRBV11-2|TRBJ2-7
CASSWGLDYEQYF
>TRBV12-3/TRBV12-4|TRBJ1-1
CASSRGWTQAFF
>TRBV6-5|TRBJ2-7
CASSSPGHAYEQYF
>TRBV7-2|TRBJ1-5
CASSLQGAAQPQHF
>TRBV11-2|TRBJ1-1
CASSFLFNTEAFF
>TRBV3-1|TRBJ2-7
CAISQPGSSYEQYF
>TRBV2|TRBJ1-1
CASNGQGVGEAFF
>TRBV27|TRBJ2-7
CASSLWGTAYEQYF
>TRBV9|TRBJ2-5
CASSVVAEETQYF
>TRBV28|TRBJ2-7
CASSLSAGTNYEQYF
>TRBV4-3|TRBJ1-4
CASSQEQQGGSEKLFF
>TRBV12-3/TRBV12-4|TRBJ2-7
CASSLLGTVYEQYF
>TRBV7-2|TRBJ2-1
CASSRPGTGGVPSYNEQFF
>TRBV24-1|TRBJ2-1
CATSGPSVREREQFF
>TRBV24-1|TRBJ2-3
CATSGGPGRAVDTQYF
>TRBV11-2|TRBJ2-7
CASSSIRSNSLRSYEQYF
>TRBV7-2|TRBJ2-4
CASSLVAGSTAKNIQYF
>TRBV2|TRBJ1-1
CASSVNRGMNTEAFF
>TRBV13|TRBJ1-4
CASSFVGGRRSAEKLFF
>TRBV5-1|TRBJ1-1
CASSLSYIGVTEAFF
>TRBV19|TRBJ2-1
CASMGLGLAGGPFLNEQFF
>TRBV12-3/TRBV12-4|TRBJ1-5
CASRKGTVNSNQPQHF
>TRBV6-1|TRBJ1-2
CASSPIMLIQGGYTF
>TRBV7-2|TRBJ1-3
CASRRDRLSGNTIYF
>TRBV9|TRBJ2-2
CASSVELGVTGELFF
>TRBV6-1|TRBJ2-1
CASSEAGVNNEQFF
>TRBV7-8|TRBJ2-7
CASSLWTVGDYEQYF
>TRBV10-3|TRBJ2-1
CAISELFTFSYNEQFF
>TRBV5-8|TRBJ1-5
CASSLYRGAHQPQHF
>TRBV29-1|TRBJ2-7
CSVETQGRSYEQYF
>TRBV2|TRBJ2-6
CASRDGSPGANVLTF
>TRBV10-3|TRBJ2-5
CAISESFETQYF